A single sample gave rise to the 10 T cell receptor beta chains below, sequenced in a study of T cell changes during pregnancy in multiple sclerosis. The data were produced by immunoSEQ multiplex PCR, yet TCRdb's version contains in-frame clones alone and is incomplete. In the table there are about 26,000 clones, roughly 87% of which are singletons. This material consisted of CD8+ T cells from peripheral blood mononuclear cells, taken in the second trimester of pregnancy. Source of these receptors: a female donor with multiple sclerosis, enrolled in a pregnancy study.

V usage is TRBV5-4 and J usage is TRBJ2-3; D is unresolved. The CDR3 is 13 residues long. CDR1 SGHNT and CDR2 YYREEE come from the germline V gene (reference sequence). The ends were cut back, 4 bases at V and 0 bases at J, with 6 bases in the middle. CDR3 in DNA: TGTGCCAGCAGCCCTCCGAGCACAGATACGCAGTATTTT. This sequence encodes CASSPPSTDTQYF.

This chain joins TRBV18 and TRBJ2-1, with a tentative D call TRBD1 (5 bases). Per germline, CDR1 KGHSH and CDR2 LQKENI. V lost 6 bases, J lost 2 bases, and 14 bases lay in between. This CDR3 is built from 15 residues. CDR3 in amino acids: CASSPEQETYNEQFF. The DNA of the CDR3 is TGTGCCAGCTCTCCCGAACAGGAAACCTACAATGAGCAGTTCTTC.

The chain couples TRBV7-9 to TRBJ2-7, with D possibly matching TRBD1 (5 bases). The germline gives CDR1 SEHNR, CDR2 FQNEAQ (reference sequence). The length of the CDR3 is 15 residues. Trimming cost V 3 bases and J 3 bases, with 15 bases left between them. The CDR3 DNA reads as TGTGCCAGCAGCTTGAGCCAGGGTATGCTCTACGAGCAGTACTTC. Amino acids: CASSLSQGMLYEQYF. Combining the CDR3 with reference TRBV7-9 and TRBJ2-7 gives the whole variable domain DTGVSQNPRHKITKRGQNVTFRCDPISEHNRLYWYRQTLGQGPEFLTYFQNEAQLEKSRLLSDRFSAERPKGSFSTLEIQRTEQGDSAMYLCASSLSQGMLYEQYFGPGTRLTVT.

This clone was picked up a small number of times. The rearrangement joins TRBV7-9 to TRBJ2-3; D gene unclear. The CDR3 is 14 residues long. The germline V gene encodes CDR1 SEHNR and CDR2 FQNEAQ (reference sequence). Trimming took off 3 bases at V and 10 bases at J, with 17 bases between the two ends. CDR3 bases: TGTGCCAGCAGCTTTGAAATTCAGGCAGTTGCGCAGTATTTT. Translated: CASSFEIQAVAQYF.

CDR3: CASSLWGGMGTEAFF. Here the CDR3 DNA reads TGTGCCAGCAGTTTATGGGGCGGAATGGGCACTGAAGCTTTCTTT. The chain recombines TRBV27 with TRBJ1-1; D is possibly TRBD1 (5 bases). CDR1 MNHEY and CDR2 SMNVEV come from the germline V gene (reference sequence). V was trimmed by 1 base and J by 4 bases, leaving 13 bases between them. The CDR3 runs to 15 residues.

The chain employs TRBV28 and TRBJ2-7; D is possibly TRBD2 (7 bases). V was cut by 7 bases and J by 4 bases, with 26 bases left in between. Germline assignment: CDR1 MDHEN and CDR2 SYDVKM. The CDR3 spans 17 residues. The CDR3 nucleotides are TGTGCCAGCACCATAAGGGGGGGAGGACGGTCTGATTACGAGCAGTACTTC. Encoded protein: CASTIRGGGRSDYEQYF.

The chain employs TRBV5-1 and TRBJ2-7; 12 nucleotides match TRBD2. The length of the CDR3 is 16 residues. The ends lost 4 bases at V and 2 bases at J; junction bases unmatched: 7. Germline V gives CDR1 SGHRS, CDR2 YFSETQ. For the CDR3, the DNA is TGCGCCAGCAGCGCCTGGACTAGCGGGACGACCTACGAGCAGTACTTC. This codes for CASSAWTSGTTYEQYF.

CDR3 in amino acids: CASMFAGDTGELFF. CDR3 DNA: TGTGCCAGCATGTTTGCGGGAGACACCGGGGAGCTGTTTTTT. The chain links TRBV6-1 to TRBJ2-2; 7 bases match TRBD2. V was clipped by 7 bases and J by 3 bases; unmatched bases: 5. CDR1 is MNHNS, CDR2 SASEGT, per germline. The CDR3 contains 14 residues.

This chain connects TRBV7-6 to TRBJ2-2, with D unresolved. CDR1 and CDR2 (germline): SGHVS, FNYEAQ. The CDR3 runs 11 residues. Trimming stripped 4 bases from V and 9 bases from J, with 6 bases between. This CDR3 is CASSSSRELFF. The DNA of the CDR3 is TGTGCCAGCAGCTCCTCCCGGGAGCTGTTTTTT.

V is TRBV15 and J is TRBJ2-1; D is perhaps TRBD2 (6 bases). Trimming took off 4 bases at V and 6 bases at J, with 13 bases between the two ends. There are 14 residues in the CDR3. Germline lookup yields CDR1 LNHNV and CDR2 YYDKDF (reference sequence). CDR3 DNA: TGTGCCACCAGCACTCGACTAGGCTTCAATGAGCAGTTCTTC. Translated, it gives CATSTRLGFNEQFF.